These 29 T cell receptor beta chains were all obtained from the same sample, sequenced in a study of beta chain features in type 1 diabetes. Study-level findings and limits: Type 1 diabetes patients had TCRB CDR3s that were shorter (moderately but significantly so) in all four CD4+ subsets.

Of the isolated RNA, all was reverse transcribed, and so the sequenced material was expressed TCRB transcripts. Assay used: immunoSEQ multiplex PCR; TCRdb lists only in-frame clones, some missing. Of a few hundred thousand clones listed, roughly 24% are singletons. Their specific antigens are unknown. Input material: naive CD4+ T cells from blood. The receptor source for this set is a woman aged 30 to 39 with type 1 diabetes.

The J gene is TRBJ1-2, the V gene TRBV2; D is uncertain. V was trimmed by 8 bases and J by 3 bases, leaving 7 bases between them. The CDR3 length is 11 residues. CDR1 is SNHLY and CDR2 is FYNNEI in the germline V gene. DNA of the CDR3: TGTGCCAGCTCTATGGACTATGGCTACACCTTC. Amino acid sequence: CASSMDYGYTF.

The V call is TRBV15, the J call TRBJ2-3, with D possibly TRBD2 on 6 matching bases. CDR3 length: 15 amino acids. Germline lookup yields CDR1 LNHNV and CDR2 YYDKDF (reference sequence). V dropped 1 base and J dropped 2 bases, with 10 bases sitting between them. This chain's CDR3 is CATSRGSGYTDTQYF. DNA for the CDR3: TGTGCCACCAGCAGAGGTAGCGGCTACACAGATACGCAGTATTTT. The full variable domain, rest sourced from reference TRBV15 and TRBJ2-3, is DAMVIQNPRYQVTQFGKPVTLSCSQTLNHNVMYWYQQKSSQAPKLLFHYYDKDFNNEADTPDNFQSRRPNTSFCFLDIRSPGLGDTAMYLCATSRGSGYTDTQYFGPGTRLTVL.

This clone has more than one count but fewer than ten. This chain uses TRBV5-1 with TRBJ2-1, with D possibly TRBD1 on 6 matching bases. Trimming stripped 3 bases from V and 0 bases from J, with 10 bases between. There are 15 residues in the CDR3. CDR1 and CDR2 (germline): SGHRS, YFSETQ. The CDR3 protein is CASSWTDSSYNEQFF. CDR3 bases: TGCGCCAGCAGCTGGACAGACAGCTCCTACAATGAGCAGTTCTTC.

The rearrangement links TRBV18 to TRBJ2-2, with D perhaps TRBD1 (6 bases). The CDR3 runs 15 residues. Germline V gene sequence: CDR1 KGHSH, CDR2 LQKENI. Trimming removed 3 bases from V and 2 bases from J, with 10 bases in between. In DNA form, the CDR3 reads TGTGCCAGCTCACCTCAGGGGCGAAACACCGGGGAGCTGTTTTTT. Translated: CASSPQGRNTGELFF.

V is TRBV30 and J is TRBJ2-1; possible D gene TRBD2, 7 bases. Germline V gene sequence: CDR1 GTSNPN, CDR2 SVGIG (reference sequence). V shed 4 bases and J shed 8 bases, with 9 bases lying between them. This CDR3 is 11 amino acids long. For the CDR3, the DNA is TGTGCCTGGAAGGGGGGGGATGAGCAGTTCTTC. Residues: CAWKGGDEQFF.

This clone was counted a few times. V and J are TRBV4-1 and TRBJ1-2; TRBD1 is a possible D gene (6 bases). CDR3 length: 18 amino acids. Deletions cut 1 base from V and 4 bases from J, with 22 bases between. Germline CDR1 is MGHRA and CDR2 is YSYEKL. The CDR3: CASSQVGHGMGGPYGYTF. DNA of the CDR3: TGCGCCAGCAGCCAAGTGGGACACGGGATGGGCGGCCCCTATGGCTACACCTTC.

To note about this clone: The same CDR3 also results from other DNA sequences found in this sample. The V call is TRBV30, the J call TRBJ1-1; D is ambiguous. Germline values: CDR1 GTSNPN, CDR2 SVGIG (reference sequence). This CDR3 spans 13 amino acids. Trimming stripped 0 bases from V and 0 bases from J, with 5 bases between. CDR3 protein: CAWSVLMNTEAFF. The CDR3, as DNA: TGTGCCTGGAGTGTACTGATGAACACTGAAGCTTTCTTT.

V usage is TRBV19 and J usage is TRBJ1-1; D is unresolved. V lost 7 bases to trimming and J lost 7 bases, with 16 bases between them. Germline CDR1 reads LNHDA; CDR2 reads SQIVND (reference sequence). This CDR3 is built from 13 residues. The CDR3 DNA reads TGTGCCAGTACCACAGCGACGGGGATTGAAGCTTTCTTT. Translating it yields CASTTATGIEAFF.

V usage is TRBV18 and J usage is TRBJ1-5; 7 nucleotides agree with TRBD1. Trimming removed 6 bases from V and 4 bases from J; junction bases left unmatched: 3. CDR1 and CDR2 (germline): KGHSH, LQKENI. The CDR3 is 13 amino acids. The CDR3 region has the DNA TGTGCCAGCTCGGAGGGACAGAATCAGCCCCAGCATTTT. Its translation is CASSEGQNQPQHF. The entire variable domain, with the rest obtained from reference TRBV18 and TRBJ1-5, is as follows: NAGVMQNPRHLVRRRGQEARLRCSPMKGHSHVYWYRQLPEEGLKFMVYLQKENIIDESGMPKERFSAEFPKEGPSILRIQQVVRGDSAAYFCASSEGQNQPQHFGDGTRLSIL.

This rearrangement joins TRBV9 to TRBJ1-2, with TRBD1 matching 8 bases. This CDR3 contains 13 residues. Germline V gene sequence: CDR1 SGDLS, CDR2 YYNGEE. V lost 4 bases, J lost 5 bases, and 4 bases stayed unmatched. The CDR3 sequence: CASSLRTGYGYTF. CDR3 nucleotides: TGTGCCAGCAGCCTCCGGACAGGGTATGGCTACACCTTC. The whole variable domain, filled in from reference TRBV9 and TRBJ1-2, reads DSGVTQTPKHLITATGQRVTLRCSPRSGDLSVYWYQQSLDQGLQFLIQYYNGEERAKGNILERFSAQQFPDLHSELNLSSLELGDSALYFCASSLRTGYGYTFGSGTRLTVV.

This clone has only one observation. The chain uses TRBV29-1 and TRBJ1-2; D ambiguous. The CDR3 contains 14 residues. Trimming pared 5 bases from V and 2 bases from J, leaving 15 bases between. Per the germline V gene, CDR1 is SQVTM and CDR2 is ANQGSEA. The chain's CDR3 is CSVQSLGENYGYTF. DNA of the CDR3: TGCAGCGTTCAATCACTGGGAGAAAACTATGGCTACACCTTC.

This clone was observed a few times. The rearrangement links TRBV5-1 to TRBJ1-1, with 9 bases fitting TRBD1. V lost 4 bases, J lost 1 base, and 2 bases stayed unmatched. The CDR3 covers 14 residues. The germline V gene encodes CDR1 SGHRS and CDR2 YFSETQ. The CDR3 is CASSGQGSNTEAFF. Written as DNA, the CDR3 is TGCGCCAGCAGCGGACAGGGGTCGAACACTGAAGCTTTCTTT.

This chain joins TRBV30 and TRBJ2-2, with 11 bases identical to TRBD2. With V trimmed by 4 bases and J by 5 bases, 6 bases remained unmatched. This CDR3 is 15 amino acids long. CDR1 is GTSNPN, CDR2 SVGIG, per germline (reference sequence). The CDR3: CAWINSSGRTGELFF. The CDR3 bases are TGTGCCTGGATCAACTCTAGCGGGAGGACCGGGGAGCTGTTTTTT.

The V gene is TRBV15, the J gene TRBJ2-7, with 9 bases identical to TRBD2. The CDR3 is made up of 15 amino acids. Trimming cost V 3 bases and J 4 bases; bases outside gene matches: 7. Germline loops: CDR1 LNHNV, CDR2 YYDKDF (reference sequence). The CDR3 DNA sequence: TGTGCCACCAGCAGTTTGGGGCGGGAGGGGTACGAGCAGTACTTC. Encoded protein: CATSSLGREGYEQYF.

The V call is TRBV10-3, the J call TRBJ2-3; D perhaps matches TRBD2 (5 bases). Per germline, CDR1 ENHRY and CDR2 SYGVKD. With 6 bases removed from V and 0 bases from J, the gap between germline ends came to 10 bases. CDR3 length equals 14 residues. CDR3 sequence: CAIRPSTSTDTQYF. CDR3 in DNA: TGTGCCATCAGGCCTAGCACTAGCACAGATACGCAGTATTTT.

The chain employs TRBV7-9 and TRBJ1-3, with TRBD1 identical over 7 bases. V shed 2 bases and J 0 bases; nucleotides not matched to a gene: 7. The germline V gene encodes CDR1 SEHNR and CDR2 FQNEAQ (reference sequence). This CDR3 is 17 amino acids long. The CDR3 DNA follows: TGTGCCAGCAGCTTATACTCTGACAGGGCCTCTGGAAACACCATATATTTT. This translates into CASSLYSDRASGNTIYF.

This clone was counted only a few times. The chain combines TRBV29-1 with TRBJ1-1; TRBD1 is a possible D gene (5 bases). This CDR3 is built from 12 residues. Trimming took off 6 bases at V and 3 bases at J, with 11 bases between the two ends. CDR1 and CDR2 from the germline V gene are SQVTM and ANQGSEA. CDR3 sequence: CSVRTGDTEAFF. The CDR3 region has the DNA TGCAGCGTGCGGACGGGGGACACTGAAGCTTTCTTT. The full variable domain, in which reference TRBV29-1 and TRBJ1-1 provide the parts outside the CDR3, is SAVISQKPSRDICQRGTSLTIQCQVDSQVTMMFWYRQQPGQSLTLIATANQGSEATYESGFVIDKFPISRPNLTFSTLTVSNMSPEDSSIYLCSVRTGDTEAFFGQGTRLTVV.

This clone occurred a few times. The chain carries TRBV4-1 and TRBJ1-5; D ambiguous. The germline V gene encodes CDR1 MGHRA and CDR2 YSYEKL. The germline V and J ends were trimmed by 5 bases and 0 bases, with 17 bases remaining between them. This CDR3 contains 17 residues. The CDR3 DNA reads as TGCGCCAGCAGCTATACCCGGGGTCAACGTAGCAATCAGCCCCAGCATTTT. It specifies CASSYTRGQRSNQPQHF.

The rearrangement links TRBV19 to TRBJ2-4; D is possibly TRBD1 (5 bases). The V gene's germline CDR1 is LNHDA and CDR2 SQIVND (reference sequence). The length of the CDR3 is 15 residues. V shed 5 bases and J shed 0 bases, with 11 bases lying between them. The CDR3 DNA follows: TGTGCCAGTAGTGCCAGGGTTGGAGCCAAAAACATTCAGTACTTC. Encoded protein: CASSARVGAKNIQYF. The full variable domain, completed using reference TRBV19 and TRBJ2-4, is DGGITQSPKYLFRKEGQNVTLSCEQNLNHDAMYWYRQDPGQGLRLIYYSQIVNDFQKGDIAEGYSVSREKKESFPLTVTSAQKNPTAFYLCASSARVGAKNIQYFGAGTRLSVL.

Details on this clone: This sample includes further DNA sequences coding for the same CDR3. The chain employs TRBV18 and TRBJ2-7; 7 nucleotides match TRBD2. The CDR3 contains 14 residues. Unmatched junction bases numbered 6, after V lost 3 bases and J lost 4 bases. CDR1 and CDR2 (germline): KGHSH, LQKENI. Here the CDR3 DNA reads TGTGCCAGCTCACCCCCGGGACTACCATACGAGCAGTACTTC. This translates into CASSPPGLPYEQYF. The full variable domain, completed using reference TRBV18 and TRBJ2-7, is NAGVMQNPRHLVRRRGQEARLRCSPMKGHSHVYWYRQLPEEGLKFMVYLQKENIIDESGMPKERFSAEFPKEGPSILRIQQVVRGDSAAYFCASSPPGLPYEQYFGPGTRLTVT.

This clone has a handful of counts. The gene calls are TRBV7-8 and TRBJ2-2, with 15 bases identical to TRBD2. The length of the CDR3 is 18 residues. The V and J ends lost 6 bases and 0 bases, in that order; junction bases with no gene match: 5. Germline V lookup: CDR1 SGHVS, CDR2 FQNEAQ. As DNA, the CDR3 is TGTGCCAGCAGGTGGACTAGCGGGAGGGCCTCGAACACCGGGGAGCTGTTTTTT. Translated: CASRWTSGRASNTGELFF.

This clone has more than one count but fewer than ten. The DNA for the CDR3 is TGCAGCGTTGTCCCTACAGGCTTGGTTTCCGAGCAGTACTTC. This encodes CSVVPTGLVSEQYF. The chain couples TRBV29-1 to TRBJ2-7; a possible D gene is TRBD1 (5 bases). This CDR3 is built from 14 residues. Between the trimmed V and J ends, which lost 4 bases and 6 bases, there was a span of 19 bases. The germline CDR1 and CDR2 sequences are SQVTM and ANQGSEA.

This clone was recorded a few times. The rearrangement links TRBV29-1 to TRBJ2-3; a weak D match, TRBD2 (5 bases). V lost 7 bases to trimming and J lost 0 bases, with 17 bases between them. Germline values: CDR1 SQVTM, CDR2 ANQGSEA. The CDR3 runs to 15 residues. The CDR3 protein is CSAGVGFSSTDTQYF. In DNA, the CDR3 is TGCAGCGCCGGGGTCGGGTTCTCTAGCACAGATACGCAGTATTTT.

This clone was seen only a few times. The CDR3 nucleotides read TGTGCCAGCAGTTTACGCAGGGGGCCAGAGACCCAGTACTTC. Its translation is CASSLRRGPETQYF. J is TRBJ2-5 and V is TRBV27; TRBD1 matches at 8 bases. CDR3 length: 14 amino acids. Germline values: CDR1 MNHEY, CDR2 SMNVEV (reference sequence). J lost 4 bases, V lost 2 bases, and 3 bases had no gene match.

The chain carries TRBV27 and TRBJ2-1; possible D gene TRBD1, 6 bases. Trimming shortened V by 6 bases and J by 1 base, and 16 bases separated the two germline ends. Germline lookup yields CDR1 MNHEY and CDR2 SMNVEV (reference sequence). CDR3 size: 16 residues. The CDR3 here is CASSRRQAGSYNEQFF. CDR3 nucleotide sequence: TGTGCCAGCAGCCGTCGACAGGCTGGGTCCTACAATGAGCAGTTCTTC.

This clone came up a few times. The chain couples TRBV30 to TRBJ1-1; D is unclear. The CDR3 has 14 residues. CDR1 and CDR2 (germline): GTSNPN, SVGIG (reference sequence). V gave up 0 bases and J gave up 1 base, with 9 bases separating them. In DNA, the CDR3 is TGTGCCTGGAGTGTAGTTGTGAGGAACACTGAAGCTTTCTTT. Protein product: CAWSVVVRNTEAFF.

For the CDR3, the DNA is TGTGCCAGCAGTTTACTGAGCGGGACCCTCTACGAGCAGTACTTC. This codes for CASSLLSGTLYEQYF. This rearrangement joins TRBV27 to TRBJ2-7; 7 bases match TRBD2. V shed 2 bases and J 3 bases; nucleotides not matched to a gene: 7. There are 15 residues in the CDR3. Per the germline V gene, CDR1 is MNHEY and CDR2 is SMNVEV (reference sequence).

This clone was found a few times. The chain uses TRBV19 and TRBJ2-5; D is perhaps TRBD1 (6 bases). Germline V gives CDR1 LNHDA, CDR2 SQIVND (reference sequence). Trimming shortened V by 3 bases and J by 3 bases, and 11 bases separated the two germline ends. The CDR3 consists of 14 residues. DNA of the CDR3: TGTGCCAGTAGTATCCGGGCAGGGGAAGAGACCCAGTACTTC. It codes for CASSIRAGEETQYF.

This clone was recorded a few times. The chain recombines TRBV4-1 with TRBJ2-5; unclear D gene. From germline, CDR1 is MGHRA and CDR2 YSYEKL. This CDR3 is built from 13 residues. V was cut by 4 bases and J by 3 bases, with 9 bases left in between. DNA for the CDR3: TGCGCCAGCAGCCGAGTTGATAAAGAGACCCAGTACTTC. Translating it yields CASSRVDKETQYF.